Following are 30 T cell receptor beta chains from one sample sequenced in a study of identical twins. TCRdb redid the calling of the 5' RACE reads with MiXCR, one entry per CDR3 protein. Of approximately 240,000 distinct CDR3 sequences listed, 11% to 15% were seen once; the top ten hold about 9%. The source material was memory (CD45RO+) T cells sorted from blood. These receptor sequences come from a young woman in good health.

This clonotype was recorded at least ten times. The chain carries TRBV6-2 or TRBV6-3 and TRBJ2-1; TRBD2 aligns across 10 bases. This CDR3 spans 15 amino acids. V lost 4 bases and J lost 9; bases outside the gene matches: 9. In germline, CDR1 is MNHEY, CDR2 SVGEGT. CDR3 in amino acids: CASSSLAGMSGEQFF. The CDR3 nucleotides read TGTGCCAGCAGTTCACTAGCGGGGATGAGTGGTGAGCAGTTCTTC.

The V and J genes are TRBV5-1 and TRBJ2-2; a possible D gene is TRBD1 (6 bases). Germline CDR1 is SGHRS and CDR2 is YFSETQ. V lost 0 bases to trimming and J lost 4 bases, with 10 bases between them. This CDR3 contains 15 residues. The CDR3 region is CASSLAGAATGELFF. The CDR3 DNA follows: TGCGCCAGCAGCTTGGCAGGGGCCGCCACCGGGGAGCTGTTTTTT.

In this sample, this clonotype turned up many times. The chain has TRBV20-1 and TRBJ2-3, with D unresolved. Germline CDR1 DFQATT, CDR2 SNEGSKA (reference sequence). Trimming cost V 6 bases and J 2 bases, with 12 bases left between them. This CDR3 spans 13 amino acids. The CDR3 spells CSATNHLTDTQYF. The CDR3 nucleotides read TGCAGTGCAACAAACCACCTCACAGATACGCAGTATTTT.

The chain uses TRBV10-3 and TRBJ1-2; 7 nucleotides line up with TRBD1. Germline CDR1 is ENHRY and CDR2 is SYGVKD. The CDR3 extends over 14 amino acids. The junction had 7 bases not matched to a gene; V was cut back by 3 bases and J by 6 bases. CDR3 sequence: CAISDPPGGNGYTF. The CDR3 DNA reads TGTGCCATCAGTGATCCCCCAGGGGGTAATGGCTACACCTTC.

The chain joins TRBV20-1 to TRBJ1-1, with D unclear. With 6 bases removed from V and 1 base from J, the gap between germline ends came to 18 bases. Germline assignment: CDR1 DFQATT and CDR2 SNEGSKA (reference sequence). The CDR3 runs 15 residues. The CDR3 DNA follows: TGCAGTGCAACCGGTCCGACCGTCTGGAACACTGAAGCTTTCTTT. This translates into CSATGPTVWNTEAFF.

The CDR3 DNA reads TGTGCCAGCACCCGAGGACAGGGGTTGGGATCATTGGCGGCTTTCTTT. Its translation is CASTRGQGLGSLAAFF. The chain joins TRBV2 to TRBJ1-1, with 9 bases matching TRBD1. Germline loops: CDR1 SNHLY, CDR2 FYNNEI. With V trimmed by 7 bases and J by 11 bases, 20 bases remained unmatched. The CDR3 runs to 16 residues.

The chain uses TRBV6-2 or TRBV6-3 and TRBJ2-7; 8 nucleotides line up with TRBD1. The CDR3 has 14 amino acids. V lost 6 bases and J lost 4; bases outside the gene matches: 8. The germline CDR1 and CDR2 sequences are MNHEY and SVGEGT. The CDR3 here is CASSKQGGRYEQYF. As DNA, the CDR3 is TGTGCCAGCAGCAAACAGGGGGGAAGGTACGAGCAGTACTTC.

This clonotype showed up just a few times. The chain is built from TRBV7-9 and TRBJ2-7, with D possibly TRBD1 on 5 matching bases. Germline-derived CDR1 and CDR2 are SEHNR and FQNEAQ (reference sequence). Trimming pared 2 bases from V and 0 bases from J, leaving 11 bases between. This CDR3 contains 15 residues. The CDR3 protein is CASSLWIGVSYEQYF. In DNA, the CDR3 is TGTGCCAGCAGCTTATGGATAGGGGTCTCCTACGAGCAGTACTTC.

This sequence joins TRBV20-1 and TRBJ2-1; D not certain. V was trimmed by 0 bases and J by 2 bases, leaving 11 bases between them. CDR1 and CDR2 from the germline V gene are DFQATT and SNEGSKA (reference sequence). There are 15 residues in the CDR3. In nucleotides, the CDR3 is TGCAGTGCTAGAGATCCTCGCAAAACCTACAATGAGCAGTTCTTC. Its protein product is CSARDPRKTYNEQFF.

This clonotype was counted at least ten times. This chain links TRBV7-2 with TRBJ2-1; tentative D call: TRBD2 (5 bases). CDR1 is SGHTA, CDR2 FQGNSA, per germline. Trimming left V 2 bases short and J 1 base short, with 9 bases between. CDR3 length equals 15 residues. This chain's CDR3 is CASSLSGISYNEQFF. CDR3 coding DNA: TGTGCCAGCAGCTTATCCGGGATATCCTACAATGAGCAGTTCTTC.

Remarks on this clonotype: This may come from a read error, since a much larger clone is one base off. The gene calls are TRBV7-6 and TRBJ2-2, with a possible D match to TRBD2 (5 bases). This CDR3 comprises 13 residues. Germline CDR1 SGHVS, CDR2 FNYEAQ. DNA for the CDR3: TGTACCAGCAGCTTAGAGGGCTTCGGGGAGCTGTTTTTT. Protein: CTSSLEGFGELFF.

The chain combines TRBV20-1 with TRBJ2-5, with 12 positions matching TRBD2. Germline V lookup: CDR1 DFQATT, CDR2 SNEGSKA (reference sequence). This CDR3 comprises 15 residues. The V segment lost 6 bases and the J segment 4 bases; nucleotides outside the gene matches: 9. CDR3 sequence (DNA): TGCAGTGCAACTTTCGGGGGACTAGCGGGAGAGACCCAGTACTTC. It encodes CSATFGGLAGETQYF.

This clonotype was seen a handful of times. V and J are TRBV18 and TRBJ2-1, with 12 bases matching TRBD2. CDR1 is KGHSH and CDR2 is LQKENI in the germline V gene. With V trimmed by 1 base and J by 9 bases, 4 bases remained unmatched. This CDR3 region has 15 residues. DNA of the CDR3: TGTGCCAGCTCACCACGACTAGCGGGAGTTGTTGAGCAGTTCTTC. Amino acid sequence: CASSPRLAGVVEQFF. Variable domain in full (rest from reference TRBV18 and TRBJ2-1): NAGVMQNPRHLVRRRGQEARLRCSPMKGHSHVYWYRQLPEEGLKFMVYLQKENIIDESGMPKERFSAEFPKEGPSILRIQQVVRGDSAAYFCASSPRLAGVVEQFFGPGTRLTVL.

This clonotype has more than one count but fewer than ten. The V and J genes are TRBV20-1 and TRBJ1-2; 7 positions agree with TRBD1. Trimming at V came to 6 bases and at J to 0 bases, leaving 16 bases not matched to a gene. The CDR3 runs 17 residues. Germline values: CDR1 DFQATT, CDR2 SNEGSKA (reference sequence). The CDR3 loop reads CSAQDRGRGSSNYGYTF. The CDR3 coding sequence is TGCAGTGCGCAGGACCGGGGCAGGGGGTCTTCTAACTATGGCTACACCTTC.

The V call is TRBV10-3, the J call TRBJ1-2; TRBD1 might be the D (5 bases). This CDR3 has 12 amino acids. Trimming pared 4 bases from V and 6 bases from J, leaving 9 bases between. In germline, CDR1 is ENHRY, CDR2 SYGVKD. For the CDR3, the DNA is TGTGCCATCAGTGTAGAGGGGAATGGCTACACCTTC. It translates to CAISVEGNGYTF.

This clonotype appeared many times. The rearrangement links TRBV5-1 to TRBJ2-7; TRBD1 agrees at 9 bases. The germline gives CDR1 SGHRS, CDR2 YFSETQ. The CDR3 consists of 15 residues. Losses at the gene ends were 1 base for V and 6 bases for J; bases not matched to a gene: 8. CDR3 loop: CASSLLGTGSGEQYF. The CDR3, as DNA: TGCGCCAGCAGCTTGCTCGGGACAGGGTCCGGCGAGCAGTACTTC. The full variable domain, rest sourced from reference TRBV5-1 and TRBJ2-7, is KAGVTQTPRYLIKTRGQQVTLSCSPISGHRSVSWYQQTPGQGLQFLFEYFSETQRNKGNFPGRFSGRQFSNSRSEMNVSTLELGDSALYLCASSLLGTGSGEQYFGPGTRLTVT.

The V gene is TRBV5-1, the J gene TRBJ2-5; TRBD2 matches at 10 bases. The CDR3 contains 18 residues. The germline gives CDR1 SGHRS, CDR2 YFSETQ. The V segment lost 0 bases and the J segment 4 bases; nucleotides outside the gene matches: 12. This CDR3 is CASSLGLSSGGAGETQYF. CDR3 bases: TGCGCCAGCAGCTTGGGTTTATCCAGCGGGGGGGCAGGAGAGACCCAGTACTTC. Full variable domain (missing parts from reference TRBV5-1 and TRBJ2-5): KAGVTQTPRYLIKTRGQQVTLSCSPISGHRSVSWYQQTPGQGLQFLFEYFSETQRNKGNFPGRFSGRQFSNSRSEMNVSTLELGDSALYLCASSLGLSSGGAGETQYFGPGTRLLVL.

This rearrangement joins TRBV20-1 to TRBJ2-3; D gene unclear. CDR3 length equals 11 residues. The V end was cut by 8 bases, the J end by 9 bases, with 15 bases between. CDR1 is DFQATT, CDR2 SNEGSKA, per germline (reference sequence). The CDR3, as DNA: TGCAGTCCCGCTAGAGTAGGGACGCAGTATTTT. The encoded protein is CSPARVGTQYF.

This clonotype occurred a few times. The V call is TRBV2, the J call TRBJ1-1; D is unresolved. V was cut by 3 bases and J by 0 bases, with 5 bases left in between. In germline, CDR1 is SNHLY, CDR2 FYNNEI. The CDR3 has 13 amino acids. The CDR3 nucleotides are TGTGCCAGCAGTGAGGCGGTGAACACTGAAGCTTTCTTT. It yields the protein CASSEAVNTEAFF.

In this sample, this clonotype turned up many times. This sequence joins TRBV12-3 or TRBV12-4 and TRBJ1-5, with a weak D call TRBD1 (5 bases). The CDR3 is 14 residues long. The ends were cut back, 3 bases at V and 4 bases at J, with 10 bases in the middle. The CDR3 sequence is CASSFQGGNQPQHF. The CDR3 coding sequence is TGTGCCAGCAGTTTCCAGGGAGGAAATCAGCCCCAGCATTTT.

This clonotype was picked up many times. The genes are TRBV12-3 or TRBV12-4 and TRBJ1-1; tentative D call: TRBD1 (5 bases). V was shortened by 5 bases and J by 4 bases, with 11 bases between the two germline ends. CDR3 length equals 13 residues. CDR3 sequence (DNA): TGTGCCAGCAGTCTGGAGAGGGGCACTGAAGCTTTCTTT. It codes for CASSLERGTEAFF.

In this sample, this clonotype turned up a few times. V gene TRBV29-1 combines with J gene TRBJ2-3, with D possibly being TRBD1 (5 bases). This CDR3 is 14 amino acids long. V lost 4 bases and J lost 4, with 15 bases in between. Germline V gene data show CDR1 as SQVTM and CDR2 as ANQGSEA. The CDR3 sequence is CSVVRVQAADTQYF. The CDR3 DNA is TGCAGCGTTGTTAGGGTACAGGCGGCAGATACGCAGTATTTT.

The table lists this clonotype with many counts. The chain carries TRBV29-1 and TRBJ1-3; D may be TRBD1 (5 bases). V dropped 5 bases and J dropped 0 bases, with 20 bases sitting between them. Germline V gene data show CDR1 as SQVTM and CDR2 as ANQGSEA. This CDR3 contains 17 residues. The CDR3 sequence is CSVYDSGTVSSGNTIYF. DNA of the CDR3: TGCAGCGTTTACGACAGCGGGACGGTTAGCTCTGGAAACACCATATATTTT.

This chain joins TRBV7-8 and TRBJ1-2, with D hard to call. Germline assignment: CDR1 SGHVS and CDR2 FQNEAQ. This CDR3 has 15 residues. V was cut by 5 bases and J by 0 bases, with 13 bases left in between. CDR3 in DNA: TGTGCCAGCAGCCCCGGACGGGCCTCTAACTATGGCTACACCTTC. Its translation is CASSPGRASNYGYTF.

The V gene is TRBV11-3, the J gene TRBJ2-3, with 8 bases that match TRBD2. The V gene end was trimmed by 6 bases and the J gene end by 3 bases; junction bases not matched to a gene: 8. The CDR3 runs to 15 residues. Germline V lookup: CDR1 SGHNT, CDR2 YENEEA. CDR3 in DNA: TGTGCCAGCAGGATGAGTAGCGGGGCAACAGATACGCAGTATTTT. Its translation is CASRMSSGATDTQYF.

V usage is TRBV20-1 and J usage is TRBJ2-1, with D perhaps TRBD2 (6 bases). This CDR3 is 16 amino acids long. The germline V and J ends were trimmed by 6 bases and 1 base, with 19 bases remaining between them. The germline V gene has CDR1 DFQATT and CDR2 SNEGSKA (reference sequence). CDR3 bases: TGCAGTGCCCGGACGGCGGGGATGAGGTCCTACAATGAGCAGTTCTTC. Its translation: CSARTAGMRSYNEQFF.

The chain is built from TRBV29-1 and TRBJ2-2, with D possibly being TRBD1 (6 bases). The CDR3 totals 14 residues. V lost 8 bases, J lost 6 bases, and 19 bases lay in between. CDR1 is SQVTM and CDR2 is ANQGSEA in the germline V gene. The CDR3 nucleotides read TGCAGCATCGAGGGGGATAGGGCAGCCGGGGAGCTGTTTTTT. Encoded protein: CSIEGDRAAGELFF.

This clonotype was detected many times. Written as DNA, the CDR3 is TGTGCCAGCAGTTTGGAGCCCGGGGGTTACGAGCAGTACTTC. Protein product: CASSLEPGGYEQYF. V usage is TRBV12-3 or TRBV12-4 and J usage is TRBJ2-7, with D possibly TRBD2 on 6 matching bases. The length of the CDR3 is 14 residues. Trimming shortened V by 3 bases and J by 4 bases, and 13 bases separated the two germline ends.

This clonotype has at least ten counts. The chain uses TRBV10-3 and TRBJ2-2; 8 positions agree with TRBD2. Trimming removed 4 bases from V and 4 bases from J; junction bases left unmatched: 5. CDR3 length: 15 amino acids. Germline-derived CDR1 and CDR2 are ENHRY and SYGVKD. This CDR3 is CAISAGTRVTGELFF. As DNA, the CDR3 is TGTGCCATCAGTGCCGGGACTAGAGTCACCGGGGAGCTGTTTTTT.

In this sample, this clonotype turned up many times. This chain links TRBV12-3 or TRBV12-4 with TRBJ1-3; the D gene is possibly TRBD1 (5 bases). This CDR3 has 12 residues. The germline V and J ends were trimmed by 8 bases and 4 bases, with 9 bases remaining between them. The CDR3 loop reads CASSGGGNTIYF. CDR3 nucleotides: TGTGCCAGCTCGGGGGGAGGAAACACCATATATTTT.